A single sample is the source of the 9 T cell receptor beta chains below, sequenced in a study of T-cell memory formation after mild COVID-19. From the 5' RACE reads, TCRdb called clonotypes with MiXCR, one entry per CDR3 protein. The data contain hundreds of thousands of distinct CDR3 sequences, roughly 15% of them singletons. The sequenced material came from PBMCs or a T cell subset sorted from them (not recorded which). The receptors derive from a man aged 18 to 30 who had mild COVID-19 (a few samples of this study predate the infection). Cell type and time point are not known.

This chain connects TRBV2 to TRBJ1-2, with 9 bases lining up with TRBD1. Per the germline V gene, CDR1 is SNHLY and CDR2 is FYNNEI. This CDR3 spans 14 amino acids. J lost 6 bases, V lost 6 bases, and 8 bases had no gene match. In nucleotides, the CDR3 is TGTGCCAGCAGGCGCGGGACAGGGACGGATGGCTACACCTTC. Its translation is CASRRGTGTDGYTF.

The J gene is TRBJ1-6, the V gene TRBV10-3; perhaps TRBD1 as D (5 bases). The germline CDR1 and CDR2 sequences are ENHRY and SYGVKD. This CDR3 region has 15 residues. Trimming pared 5 bases from V and 7 bases from J, leaving 15 bases between. The CDR3 nucleotides read TGTGCCATCAGTTACCAGGGCGGCGGAAATTCACCCCTCCACTTT. Residues: CAISYQGGGNSPLHF.

This clonotype occurred a few times. J is TRBJ2-3 and V is TRBV6-2 or TRBV6-3; possible D gene TRBD2, 5 bases. The CDR3 has 12 residues. CDR1 MNHEY and CDR2 SVGEGT come from the germline V gene. The V and J ends lost 7 bases and 6 bases respectively, with 11 bases between them. CDR3: CASTRGGDTQYF. The CDR3 region has the DNA TGTGCCAGCACCAGAGGCGGGGATACGCAGTATTTT.

There are many counts of this clonotype. The chain joins TRBV7-9 to TRBJ1-6, with a possible D match to TRBD1 (6 bases). V lost 5 bases, J lost 0 bases, and 17 bases lay in between. CDR1 SEHNR and CDR2 FQNEAQ come from the germline V gene (reference sequence). The CDR3 totals 18 residues. CDR3 nucleotides: TGTGCCAGCAGCCCGTTGCCCGGGACAAGCTCCTATAATTCACCCCTCCACTTT. As protein: CASSPLPGTSSYNSPLHF.

The V and J genes are TRBV20-1 and TRBJ1-5; TRBD1 matches at 8 bases. There are 13 residues in the CDR3. J gave up 5 bases and V 5 bases, and 5 bases lay outside the gene matches. The germline gives CDR1 DFQATT, CDR2 SNEGSKA (reference sequence). CDR3: CSASGGWDQPQHF. In DNA form, the CDR3 reads TGCAGTGCTTCAGGGGGCTGGGATCAGCCCCAGCATTTT.

This clonotype is deemed large. The genes are TRBV6-2 or TRBV6-3 and TRBJ2-3; 7 positions match TRBD1. Looked up from germline, CDR1 is MNHEY and CDR2 is SVGEGT. The V segment lost 0 bases and the J segment 2 bases; nucleotides outside the gene matches: 5. CDR3 length: 16 residues. CDR3 protein: CASSYSMDRHTDTQYF. In DNA form, the CDR3 reads TGTGCCAGCAGTTACTCGATGGACAGGCACACAGATACGCAGTATTTT.

The V gene is TRBV28, the J gene TRBJ2-3; tentatively, D is TRBD1 (5 bases). The V gene lost 2 bases and the J gene lost 1 base, with 10 bases spanning the gap. The CDR3 totals 15 residues. Germline assignment: CDR1 MDHEN and CDR2 SYDVKM. CDR3 in DNA: TGTGCCAGCAGTTTACCCCTGACAGGCACAGATACGCAGTATTTT. Residues: CASSLPLTGTDTQYF.

This clonotype was seen at least ten times. The J gene is TRBJ2-5, the V gene TRBV24-1, with D possibly being TRBD1 or TRBD2 (6 bases each). V lost 5 bases and J 1 base, leaving 10 bases between the germline ends. The CDR3 consists of 14 residues. Germline V lookup: CDR1 KGHDR, CDR2 SFDVKD. CDR3 region: CATSVSGAQETQYF. CDR3 DNA sequence: TGTGCCACCAGTGTCTCGGGGGCCCAAGAGACCCAGTACTTC.

The genes are TRBV7-6 and TRBJ1-1, with D possibly being TRBD1 (5 bases). Per germline, CDR1 SGHVS and CDR2 FNYEAQ. With 1 base removed from V and 3 bases from J, the gap between germline ends came to 12 bases. The CDR3 contains 15 residues. In DNA form, the CDR3 reads TGTGCCAGCAGCTTAGAAGGAGGGGAGTACACTGAAGCTTTCTTT. This encodes CASSLEGGEYTEAFF.